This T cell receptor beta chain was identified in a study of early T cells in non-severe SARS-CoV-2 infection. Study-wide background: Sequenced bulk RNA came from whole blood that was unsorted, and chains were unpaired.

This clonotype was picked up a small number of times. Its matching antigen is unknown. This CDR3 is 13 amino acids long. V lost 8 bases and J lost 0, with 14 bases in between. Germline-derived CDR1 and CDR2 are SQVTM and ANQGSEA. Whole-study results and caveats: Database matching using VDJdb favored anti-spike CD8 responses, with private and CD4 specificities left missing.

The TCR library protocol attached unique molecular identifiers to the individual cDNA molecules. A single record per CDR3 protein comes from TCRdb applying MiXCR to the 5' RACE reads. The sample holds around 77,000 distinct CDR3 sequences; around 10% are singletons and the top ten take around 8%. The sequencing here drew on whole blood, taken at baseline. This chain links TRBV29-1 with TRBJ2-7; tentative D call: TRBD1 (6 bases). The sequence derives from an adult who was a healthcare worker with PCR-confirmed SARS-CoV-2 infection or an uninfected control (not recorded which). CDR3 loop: CSFRDTTSYEQYF. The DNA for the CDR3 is TGCAGCTTCCGGGACACAACCTCCTACGAGCAGTACTTC.